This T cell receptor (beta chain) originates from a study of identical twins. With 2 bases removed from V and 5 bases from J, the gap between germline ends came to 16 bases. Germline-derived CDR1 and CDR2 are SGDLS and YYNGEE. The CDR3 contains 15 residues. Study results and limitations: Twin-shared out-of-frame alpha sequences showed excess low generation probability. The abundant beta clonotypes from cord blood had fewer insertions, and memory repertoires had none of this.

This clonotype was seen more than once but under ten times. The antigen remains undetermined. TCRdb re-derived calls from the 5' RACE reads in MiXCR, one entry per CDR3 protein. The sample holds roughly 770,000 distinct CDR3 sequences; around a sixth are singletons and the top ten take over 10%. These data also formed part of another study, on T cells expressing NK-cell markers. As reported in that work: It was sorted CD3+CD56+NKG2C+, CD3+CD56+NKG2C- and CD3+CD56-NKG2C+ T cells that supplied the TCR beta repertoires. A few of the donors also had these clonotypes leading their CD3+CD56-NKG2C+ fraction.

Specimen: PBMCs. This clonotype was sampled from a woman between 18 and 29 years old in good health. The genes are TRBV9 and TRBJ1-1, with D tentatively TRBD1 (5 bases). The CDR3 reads CASSVDWGSGTEAFF. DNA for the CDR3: TGTGCCAGCAGCGTCGACTGGGGGAGTGGGACTGAAGCTTTCTTT.